The 15 T cell receptor beta chains below come from one sample, sequenced in a study of blood T cells in healthy people across ages (dated by TCRdb to the mid-2010s). The method behind the library was 5' RACE. TCRdb lists the instrument as Illumina HiSeq 2500. A second about 6 to 11 cycle PCR used a sample-barcoded 5' primer and a J-beta primer mix. The public reads were reanalyzed by TCRdb: fastp trimming at Q25, MiXCR alignment, in-frame beta chains only. Each CDR3 protein appears once, grouped with its most common genes and DNA. The sample table shows about a million distinct CDR3 sequences, and more than 30% are seen once. The ten largest clones represent about 12% of the sample. The sample was blood. Receptor source: a man aged 18 to 29 in good health.

This sequence joins TRBV7-9 and TRBJ1-2; TRBD1 agrees at 8 bases. V shed 5 bases, J shed 5 bases, and the junction held 13 bases outside the gene matches. The CDR3 is made up of 16 amino acids. Germline assignment: CDR1 SEHNR and CDR2 FQNEAQ (reference sequence). CDR3 in DNA: TGTGCCAGCAGCCCCGGGACAGGCCCGTCAATTTATGGCTACACCTTC. It translates to CASSPGTGPSIYGYTF. The full variable domain, in which reference TRBV7-9 and TRBJ1-2 provide the parts outside the CDR3, is DTGVSQNPRHKITKRGQNVTFRCDPISEHNRLYWYRQTLGQGPEFLTYFQNEAQLEKSRLLSDRFSAERPKGSFSTLEIQRTEQGDSAMYLCASSPGTGPSIYGYTFGSGTRLTVV.

This rearrangement joins TRBV12-3 or TRBV12-4 to TRBJ1-5; D remains ambiguous. Trimming removed 5 bases from V and 4 bases from J, with 9 bases in between. CDR3 length: 13 residues. CDR3: CASSVSENQPQHF. DNA for the CDR3: TGTGCCAGCAGTGTATCGGAGAATCAGCCCCAGCATTTT.

V usage is TRBV5-1 and J usage is TRBJ2-3; possible D gene TRBD1, 5 bases. The end of the DNA aligns better with TRBJ1-4, so the J call may be wrong. This CDR3 is 15 amino acids long. Germline loops: CDR1 SGHRS, CDR2 YFSETQ. In nucleotides, the CDR3 is TGCGCCAGCAGCGATTACCGGGGGGGGAACGAAAAACTGTTTTTT. As protein: CASSDYRGGNEKLFF.

The chain uses TRBV4-2 and TRBJ2-3, with 7 bases fitting TRBD2. Germline CDR1 and CDR2: LGHNA and YNFKEQ. V shed 4 bases, J shed 6 bases, and the junction held 13 bases outside the gene matches. The CDR3 is 16 residues long. CDR3 in amino acids: CASSPADGRGSDTQYF. The CDR3 DNA is TGTGCCAGCAGCCCGGCGGATGGGCGGGGGTCGGATACGCAGTATTTT.

The chain employs TRBV6-2 or TRBV6-3 and TRBJ1-6; no clear D. V was shortened by 7 bases and J by 7 bases, with 14 bases between the two germline ends. Germline V gene sequence: CDR1 MNHEY, CDR2 SVGEGT. The CDR3 has 14 residues. CDR3 DNA: TGTGCCAGCACCCGGACTGGGAGGAATTCACCCCTCCACTTT. It translates to CASTRTGRNSPLHF.

This rearrangement joins TRBV11-1 to TRBJ2-7; the D gene is possibly TRBD1 (6 bases). Germline V CDR1 and CDR2: SGHAT, FQDESV (reference sequence). V lost 5 bases and J lost 1, with 12 bases in between. This CDR3 region has 14 residues. The CDR3 protein is CASSAGTSSYEQYF. CDR3 sequence (DNA): TGTGCCAGCAGCGCCGGGACATCATCCTACGAGCAGTACTTC.

This clonotype has a handful of counts. The chain has TRBV21-1 and TRBJ1-6; TRBD1 is the table's D call and was not checked against the DNA. TRBV21-1 is assigned pseudogene status. There are 15 residues in the CDR3. CDR3 DNA: TGTGCCAGCACGGTGGGACACGCAGACAATTCACCCCTCCACTTT. Translation: CASTVGHADNSPLHF.

This clonotype was seen just once. V is TRBV6-2 or TRBV6-3 and J is TRBJ2-1, with 9 positions matching TRBD2. CDR3 size: 12 residues. The ends lost 10 bases at V and 7 bases at J; junction bases unmatched: 5. The germline V gene encodes CDR1 MNHEY and CDR2 SVGEGT. CDR3 sequence (DNA): TGTGCCATCCATAGCGGGGGTAATGAGCAGTTCTTC. Its translation: CAIHSGGNEQFF.

The table lists this clonotype with a count of one. A read error may account for a junction end that differs from germline. V and J are TRBV12-3 or TRBV12-4 and TRBJ2-4; 7 bases fit TRBD2. The tail of the sequence fits TRBJ2-7 better, so the J call may be wrong. CDR3 size: 13 residues. Here the CDR3 DNA reads TGTGTCAGCAGTTTGGGCGGGGGATACGAGCAGTACTTC. This gives the protein CVSSLGGGYEQYF.

The chain employs TRBV6-2 or TRBV6-3 and TRBJ1-3; D unresolved. CDR1 and CDR2 from the germline V gene are MNHEY and SVGEGT. This CDR3 is built from 13 residues. Trimming pared 7 bases from V and 0 bases from J, leaving 7 bases between. The CDR3 protein is CASTKFSGNTIYF. As DNA, the CDR3 is TGTGCCAGCACCAAGTTCTCTGGAAACACCATATATTTT.

The V and J genes are TRBV10-3 and TRBJ1-2, with 9 bases that match TRBD1. The CDR3 runs to 13 residues. V shed 5 bases, J shed 5 bases, and the junction held 3 bases outside the gene matches. Per the germline V gene, CDR1 is ENHRY and CDR2 is SYGVKD. This CDR3 is CAISTGGGYGYTF. The CDR3 region has the DNA TGTGCCATCAGTACAGGGGGCGGTTATGGCTACACCTTC.

The V gene is TRBV4-3, the J gene TRBJ1-4; D not certain. CDR1 is LGHNA, CDR2 YSLEER, per germline. Trimming shortened V by 1 base and J by 0 bases, and 12 bases separated the two germline ends. The CDR3 runs to 17 residues. In DNA form, the CDR3 reads TGCGCCAGCAGCCAAGTACCGGACGGAACAACTAATGAAAAACTGTTTTTT. Its translation is CASSQVPDGTTNEKLFF.

The V and J genes are TRBV27 and TRBJ1-1; D unresolved. Germline-derived CDR1 and CDR2 are MNHEY and SMNVEV (reference sequence). CDR3 length: 16 amino acids. Trimming shortened V by 5 bases and J by 4 bases, and 20 bases separated the two germline ends. CDR3 coding DNA: TGTGCCAGCAGTCCCCGAAACAGATTAAGTGCCACTGAAGCTTTCTTT. Translated, it gives CASSPRNRLSATEAFF.

The CDR3 spells CASSRTGGMQNIQYF. The DNA of the CDR3 is TGTGCCAGCAGCCGGACAGGGGGGATGCAAAACATTCAGTACTTC. V usage is TRBV6-2 or TRBV6-3 and J usage is TRBJ2-4; TRBD1 agrees at 10 bases. Germline CDR1 reads MNHEY; CDR2 reads SVGEGT. There are 15 residues in the CDR3. Unmatched junction bases numbered 7, after V lost 6 bases and J lost 5 bases.

The gene calls are TRBV27 and TRBJ2-7; D call uncertain. The CDR3 is 12 residues long. The V end was cut by 6 bases, the J end by 3 bases, with 9 bases between. CDR1 and CDR2 from the germline V gene are MNHEY and SMNVEV (reference sequence). The DNA for the CDR3 is TGTGCCAGCAGGGCGACAAACTACGAGCAGTACTTC. Translated, it gives CASRATNYEQYF.